This T cell receptor beta chain was sequenced in a study of blood T cell repertoires in COVID-19. Original processing notes: Using reference gene primer amplification, nucleated cell counts were estimated. Generated by immunoSEQ multiplex PCR, the TCRdb table keeps only in-frame clones and is missing some. V and J calls and clone size are given by that table; D and trimming were obtained from the DNA. In the table there are around 250,000 clones, roughly 86% of which are singletons. Participant-reported clinical history was the basis for cohort assignment. J was trimmed by 6 bases and V by 4 bases; bases with no gene match: 3. Germline V lookup: CDR1 MNHEY, CDR2 SVGAGI. The CDR3 has 13 amino acids.

The chain employs TRBV6-5 and TRBJ2-7; 10 positions match TRBD1. Sequenced sample: PBMCs or T cells enriched from blood (not recorded which). The clonotype was recovered from a woman in her 50s who had recovered from COVID-19. Here the CDR3 DNA reads TGTGCCAGCAGTTGGGACAGGGGCAGCGAGCAGTACTTC. It is translated as CASSWDRGSEQYF.